These 23 T cell receptor beta chains share one sample of origin, sequenced in a study of vaccination effects on CD4 cells after COVID-19. Repertoires were generated with immunoSEQ multiplex PCR, while TCRdb's copy carries only in-frame clones and drops some. The sample includes roughly 70,000 clones, about 80% seen only once; the top ten take approximately 0.9%. No antigen has been assigned to these receptors. The ViraFEST assay expanded antigen-specific CD4+ T cells with viral peptide pools before sequencing. Following 10 days of culture, CD4+ T cells were isolated. Participants were given two doses of BNT162b2 or mRNA-1273 vaccine. The sequenced sample was CD4+ T cells from PBMCs cultured with HCoV-OC43 spike peptides, obtained after COVID-19 vaccination. Indicated subset: HCoV-OC43 spike overlapping peptide pool stimulation. Receptor source: a human donor who received a COVID-19 vaccine.

This chain joins TRBV6-1 and TRBJ1-3, with D maybe TRBD1 (5 bases). CDR3 size: 17 residues. The germline gives CDR1 MNHNS, CDR2 SASEGT. Trimming took off 4 bases at V and 2 bases at J, with 18 bases between the two ends. CDR3 coding DNA: TGTGCCAGCAGTGGAACCCTCCCGAGGGGTACTGGAAACACCATATATTTT. This sequence encodes CASSGTLPRGTGNTIYF.

This clone showed up just a few times. The J gene is TRBJ2-7, the V gene TRBV6-1; 8 nucleotides match TRBD1. This CDR3 is 14 amino acids long. Germline assignment: CDR1 MNHNS and CDR2 SASEGT. V trimming: 3 bases; J trimming: 7 bases; junction bases outside the gene matches: 8. CDR3: CASSDGQGAAEQYV. The CDR3 nucleotides are TGTGCCAGCAGTGACGGGCAGGGGGCGGCAGAGCAGTACGTC.

This clone was detected only once. The rearrangement links TRBV19 to TRBJ1-3, with D unresolved. The CDR3 runs 12 residues. Germline V gene lookup returns CDR1 LNHDA and CDR2 SQIVND (reference sequence). Trimming took 7 bases from V and 4 from J, leaving 8 bases between them. The CDR3 loop reads CASNTAGNTIYF. The CDR3 DNA sequence: TGTGCCAGTAACACAGCCGGAAACACCATATATTTT. Supplemented by reference TRBV19 and TRBJ1-3, the full variable domain reads DGGITQSPKYLFRKEGQNVTLSCEQNLNHDAMYWYRQDPGQGLRLIYYSQIVNDFQKGDIAEGYSVSREKKESFPLTVTSAQKNPTAFYLCASNTAGNTIYFGEGSWLTVV.

The V and J genes are TRBV19 and TRBJ1-6, with D uncertain. V was trimmed by 2 bases and J by 9 bases, leaving 20 bases between them. Germline V lookup: CDR1 LNHDA, CDR2 SQIVND (reference sequence). CDR3 size: 17 residues. This chain's CDR3 is CASSINLRGRFVSPLHF. CDR3 nucleotides: TGTGCCAGTAGTATAAATCTCCGGGGAAGGTTCGTTTCACCCCTCCACTTT.

This clone occurred once. The gene calls are TRBV7-3 and TRBJ2-1; D unclear. The CDR3 sequence is 14 residues long. Germline assignment: CDR1 SGHTA and CDR2 FQGTGA. Trimming removed 5 bases at V and 4 bases at J, with 12 bases between. This CDR3 reads CASSPSPLYNEQFF. DNA for the CDR3: TGTGCCAGCAGCCCCAGTCCACTTTACAATGAGCAGTTCTTC. Drawing the rest from reference TRBV7-3 and TRBJ2-1, the complete variable domain is GAGVSQTPSNKVTEKGKYVELRCDPISGHTALYWYRQSLGQGPEFLIYFQGTGAADDSGLPNDRFFAVRPEGSVSTLKIQRTERGDSAVYLCASSPSPLYNEQFFGPGTRLTVL.

This clone was observed a handful of times. The chain links TRBV4-3 to TRBJ2-3; D is ambiguous. The germline V and J ends were trimmed by 0 bases and 7 bases, with 11 bases remaining between them. CDR1 is LGHNA and CDR2 is YSLEER in the germline V gene. The CDR3 has 14 residues. CDR3 nucleotide sequence: TGCGCCAGCAGCCAAGACCACTCGACTTATACGCAGTATTTT. Protein: CASSQDHSTYTQYF.

This chain joins TRBV5-5 and TRBJ1-5, with 9 bases aligning to TRBD1. Germline CDR1 SGHKS, CDR2 YYEKEE (reference sequence). V was clipped by 5 bases and J by 1 base; unmatched bases: 13. The CDR3 runs 18 residues. This chain's CDR3 is CASSAGTGTLFSNQPQHF. The CDR3 coding sequence is TGTGCCAGCAGTGCCGGGACAGGGACCCTTTTCAGCAATCAGCCCCAGCATTTT.

The genes are TRBV19 and TRBJ1-2; TRBD1 might be the D (5 bases). V was shortened by 7 bases and J by 3 bases, with 18 bases between the two germline ends. Per germline, CDR1 LNHDA and CDR2 SQIVND (reference sequence). This CDR3 is 15 amino acids long. The CDR3 region is CASTLFFGGDYGYTF. DNA of the CDR3: TGTGCCAGTACCCTCTTTTTCGGGGGTGACTATGGCTACACCTTC. Variable domain in full (rest from reference TRBV19 and TRBJ1-2): DGGITQSPKYLFRKEGQNVTLSCEQNLNHDAMYWYRQDPGQGLRLIYYSQIVNDFQKGDIAEGYSVSREKKESFPLTVTSAQKNPTAFYLCASTLFFGGDYGYTFGSGTRLTVV.

V and J are TRBV15 and TRBJ2-5; D may be TRBD1 (6 bases). Germline CDR1 is LNHNV and CDR2 is YYDKDF (reference sequence). Trimming left V 0 bases short and J 5 bases short, with 16 bases between. This CDR3 comprises 16 residues. CDR3 protein: CATSRDRPGTSETQYF. In DNA form, the CDR3 reads TGTGCCACCAGCAGAGATCGGCCAGGGACAAGCGAGACCCAGTACTTC.

This sequence joins TRBV24-1 and TRBJ2-3; 12 positions match TRBD2. Looked up from germline, CDR1 is KGHDR and CDR2 is SFDVKD. CDR3 size: 18 residues. V shed 0 bases and J 4 bases; nucleotides not matched to a gene: 7. CDR3 in DNA: TGTGCCACCAGTGATTTGCATTCTAGGACTAGCGGGGCAGATACGCAGTATTTT. This gives the protein CATSDLHSRTSGADTQYF.

This clone has a handful of counts. The chain has TRBV30 and TRBJ1-6; D remains unclear. Trimming removed 0 bases at V and 6 bases at J, with 9 bases between. Germline loops: CDR1 GTSNPN, CDR2 SVGIG (reference sequence). The length of the CDR3 is 14 residues. The CDR3 bases are TGTGCCTGGAGTGTAGAGGCCTCTAATTCACCCCTCCACTTT. This encodes CAWSVEASNSPLHF.

This clone came up once. This sequence joins TRBV29-1 and TRBJ2-1, with 7 nucleotides matching TRBD1. Germline V gene lookup returns CDR1 SQVTM and CDR2 ANQGSEA. V was pared by 6 bases and J by 0 bases, with 5 bases of the junction left unmatched. The CDR3 loop spans 14 amino acids. In DNA, the CDR3 is TGCAGCGTCCTGACAGGGAGCTCCTACAATGAGCAGTTCTTC. Translation gives CSVLTGSSYNEQFF.

The chain combines TRBV5-4 with TRBJ2-2; perhaps TRBD1 as D (6 bases). V was shortened by 6 bases and J by 7 bases, with 19 bases between the two germline ends. Germline CDR1 and CDR2: SGHNT and YYREEE (reference sequence). This CDR3 comprises 15 residues. CDR3 amino acids: CASTFLQGSVGELFF. The CDR3 DNA follows: TGTGCCAGCACCTTCTTACAGGGATCTGTCGGGGAGCTGTTTTTT.

This chain joins TRBV5-4 and TRBJ2-7, with D possibly TRBD1 on 6 matching bases. This CDR3 region has 14 residues. V gave up 2 bases and J gave up 3 bases, with 12 bases separating them. Germline lookup yields CDR1 SGHNT and CDR2 YYREEE (reference sequence). DNA for the CDR3: TGTGCCAGCAGCTTCGACTTACAGGGCTACGAGCAGTACGTC. It specifies CASSFDLQGYEQYV.

V usage is TRBV5-5 and J usage is TRBJ1-3; unclear D gene. The V end lost 5 bases, the J end lost 0 bases, and 15 bases lay between the germline ends. Germline V gene sequence: CDR1 SGHKS, CDR2 YYEKEE (reference sequence). This CDR3 has 16 amino acids. The CDR3 DNA is TGTGCCAGCAGTTTCATGGACGGAAGCTCTGGAAACACCATATATTTT. Translated, it gives CASSFMDGSSGNTIYF. Complete variable domain (other parts from reference TRBV5-5 and TRBJ1-3): DAGVTQSPTHLIKTRGQQVTLRCSPISGHKSVSWYQQVLGQGPQFIFQYYEKEERGRGNFPDRFSARQFPNYSSELNVNALLLGDSALYLCASSFMDGSSGNTIYFGEGSWLTVV.

The CDR3 DNA is TGTGCCAGCAGATTGACACTAACGGATAATTCACCCCTCCACTTT. Translating gives CASRLTLTDNSPLHF. V gene TRBV6-5 combines with J gene TRBJ1-6; D unclear. V lost 6 bases, J lost 5 bases, and 14 bases lay in between. CDR3 length: 15 residues. CDR1 is MNHEY and CDR2 is SVGAGI in the germline V gene.

This chain links TRBV14 with TRBJ2-3, with TRBD1 as a possible D gene (5 bases). CDR3 length: 12 amino acids. Trimming cost V 3 bases and J 6 bases, with 7 bases left between them. From germline, CDR1 is SGHDN and CDR2 FVKESK. The CDR3: CASSQTVDTQYF. CDR3 nucleotide sequence: TGTGCCAGCAGCCAGACAGTGGATACGCAGTATTTT.

This chain joins TRBV18 and TRBJ1-3; TRBD1 agrees at 7 bases. CDR3 size: 14 residues. The junction had 9 bases not matched to a gene; V was cut back by 8 bases and J by 5 bases. Germline-derived CDR1 and CDR2 are KGHSH and LQKENI. CDR3 region: CASTSTGQRNTIYF. CDR3 sequence (DNA): TGTGCCAGCACCTCAACGGGACAGAGAAACACCATATATTTT.

V usage is TRBV18 and J usage is TRBJ2-1, with unresolved D. The CDR3 is 15 amino acids. The ends were cut back, 1 base at V and 8 bases at J, with 15 bases in the middle. Germline V gives CDR1 KGHSH, CDR2 LQKENI. CDR3 in DNA: TGTGCCAGCTCACCACGGTCGAACGGTGTAGATGAGCAGTTCTTC. It codes for CASSPRSNGVDEQFF.

The gene calls are TRBV5-1 and TRBJ1-5; D not resolved. The germline V gene encodes CDR1 SGHRS and CDR2 YFSETQ. The V end was cut by 4 bases, the J end by 0 bases, with 11 bases between. CDR3 length: 15 amino acids. The DNA of the CDR3 is TGCGCCAGCAGCCCTTGGGGAGGTAGCAATCAGCCCCAGCATTTT. This gives the protein CASSPWGGSNQPQHF.

This rearrangement joins TRBV5-1 to TRBJ1-5; D is unresolved. Germline CDR1 and CDR2: SGHRS and YFSETQ. V lost 5 bases to trimming and J lost 4 bases, with 16 bases between them. This CDR3 has 15 amino acids. The CDR3 DNA reads as TGCGCCAGCAGATTGTCAGCCGTACAGAATCAGCCCCAGCATTTT. Amino acids: CASRLSAVQNQPQHF.

This chain connects TRBV18 to TRBJ2-7; the D call may be TRBD1 or TRBD2 (5 bases each). Trimming removed 2 bases from V and 3 bases from J, with 8 bases in between. The CDR3 consists of 13 residues. Per the germline V gene, CDR1 is KGHSH and CDR2 is LQKENI. In DNA form, the CDR3 reads TGTGCCAGCTCACCAGGGACCGGCTACGAGCAGTACGTC. Its protein is CASSPGTGYEQYV.

The gene calls are TRBV9 and TRBJ2-1; perhaps D is TRBD1 or TRBD2 (5 bases each). The CDR3 is 17 residues long. The V gene's germline CDR1 is SGDLS and CDR2 YYNGEE. With 2 bases removed from V and 0 bases from J, the gap between germline ends came to 15 bases. In DNA form, the CDR3 reads TGTGCCAGCAGCGTGTTCGGGGCGATTAGCTCCTACAATGAGCAGTTCTTC. The encoded protein is CASSVFGAISSYNEQFF.